This T cell receptor (beta chain) was retrieved from a study of sequential checkpoint blockade in melanoma (dated by TCRdb to the late 2010s). Turning to the overall study: Patients were randomized 1:1 to first-line nivolumab followed by ipilimumab (arm A) or ipilimumab followed by nivolumab (arm B). Maintenance nivolumab came after both trial sequences. The full study reports these points: The response-prediction model combining TCR metrics and mutation burden needs validation in larger, independent patient cohorts.

The immunoSEQ Assay was used to immunosequence TCRbeta CDR3 regions from genomic DNA. Before high-throughput sequencing, the genomic DNA was amplified using bias-controlled multiplex PCR. From the authors' description of their analysis: To quantify the absolute abundance of each unique TCRbeta CDR3 region, the sequences were collapsed and filtered. Clonality, defined as 1 minus Pielou's evenness, was calculated using productive rearrangements only. A previously published method was used to identify clones whose frequencies were significantly greater in on-treatment samples than in baseline samples. The clones in this table, taken by TCRdb from immuneACCESS, are in-frame only. Not every clone is retained; where verified, under half of the shortfall comes from an unresolved V gene, and the cause of the rest is unknown. V and J calls and clone size follow that table, whereas D and trimming were derived from the DNA. The sample contains 20,000 to 25,000 clones, around 65% of them found a single time. The ten top clones hold around 19% of the sample.

The treatment or condition label corresponds to: randomized to nivolumab then ipilimumab (arm A) or the reverse (arm B). Prior DNA-damaging chemotherapy had not been received by any trial patient. Live CD3+CD8+ cells negative for CD19 and CD56 were sorted from thawed PBMCs on a FACS Aria II flow cytometer. Samples came from patients with melanoma in CheckMate 064, a randomized, open-label phase II trial of sequential checkpoint blockade. Peripheral blood mononuclear cells were collected by leukapheresis, purified using Ficoll-Paque, and frozen in human serum containing roughly 10% DMSO. Right after sorting, the blood CD3+CD8+ cells were verified to be >98% pure, and DNA extraction followed. About this clone: This receptor's antigen is unknown. Base quality data are lacking; no much larger clone is found one base away.

Based on the germline V gene (reference sequence), the CDR1 and CDR2 sequences are LNHDA and SQIVND. Trimmed from V: 4 bases; trimmed from J: 0 bases; junction bases lacking a gene match: 9. There are 18 amino acids in the CDR3, from cysteine to phenylalanine inclusive. The DNA shown is the 54-base CDR3, in frame from base 1. The rearranged segments are TRBV19 and TRBJ2-3; 11 central nucleotides agree with TRBD1. This clonotype was sampled from a human donor with melanoma. This specimen consisted of CD8+ T cells sorted from blood (inferred from file names), obtained from a patient given nivolumab and ipilimumab in sequence. The sequenced DNA: TGTGCCAGTAGTACTCCCTGGCGGGACAGGGGGAGCACAGATACGCAGTATTTT. This sequence encodes CASSTPWRDRGSTDTQYF. The CDR3, completed at both ends by the reference TRBV19 and TRBJ2-3 genes, gives the full variable domain DGGITQSPKYLFRKEGQNVTLSCEQNLNHDAMYWYRQDPGQGLRLIYYSQIVNDFQKGDIAEGYSVSREKKESFPLTVTSAQKNPTAFYLCASSTPWRDRGSTDTQYFGPGTRLTVL.